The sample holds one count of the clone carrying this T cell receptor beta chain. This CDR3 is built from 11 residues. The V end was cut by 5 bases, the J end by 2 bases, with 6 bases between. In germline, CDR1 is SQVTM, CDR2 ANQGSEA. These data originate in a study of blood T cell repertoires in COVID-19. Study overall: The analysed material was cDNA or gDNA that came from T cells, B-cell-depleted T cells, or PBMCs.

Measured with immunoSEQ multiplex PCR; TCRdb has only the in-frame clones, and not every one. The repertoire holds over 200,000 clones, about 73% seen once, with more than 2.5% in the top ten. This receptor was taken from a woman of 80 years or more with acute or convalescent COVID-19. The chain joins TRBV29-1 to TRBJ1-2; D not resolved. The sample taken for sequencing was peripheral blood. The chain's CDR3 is CSVYLNYGYTF. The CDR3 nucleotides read TGCAGCGTTTACCTAAACTATGGCTACACCTTC.